This record looks at one T cell receptor (beta chain) sequence and its context. This CDR3 contains 16 residues. Trimming pared 0 bases from V and 10 bases from J, leaving 19 bases between. Looked up from germline, CDR1 is LGHDT and CDR2 is YNNKEL (reference sequence). Recovery meant two consecutive negative NP/OP PCR tests, professional clearance, or resolved symptoms. These data are taken from a study of blood T cell repertoires in COVID-19. Original processing notes: Estimation of nucleated cell counts relied on the amplification of reference gene primers. TCRdb's table, derived via immunoSEQ multiplex PCR, lists solely in-frame clones and lacks some. V and J calls and clone size are given by that table; D and trimming were obtained from the DNA. The sample carries about 180,000 clones, approximately 80% recorded once.

Source material: PBMCs or T cells enriched from blood (not recorded which). The chain carries TRBV3-1 (or the pseudogene TRBV3-2) and TRBJ1-3, with D maybe TRBD1 (5 bases). The clonotype was recovered from a woman aged 45-65 years who had recovered from COVID-19. The CDR3 here is CASSQDLPSVRGTIYF. The CDR3 nucleotides read TGTGCCAGCAGCCAAGACCTACCGTCGGTACGGGGGACCATATATTTT.